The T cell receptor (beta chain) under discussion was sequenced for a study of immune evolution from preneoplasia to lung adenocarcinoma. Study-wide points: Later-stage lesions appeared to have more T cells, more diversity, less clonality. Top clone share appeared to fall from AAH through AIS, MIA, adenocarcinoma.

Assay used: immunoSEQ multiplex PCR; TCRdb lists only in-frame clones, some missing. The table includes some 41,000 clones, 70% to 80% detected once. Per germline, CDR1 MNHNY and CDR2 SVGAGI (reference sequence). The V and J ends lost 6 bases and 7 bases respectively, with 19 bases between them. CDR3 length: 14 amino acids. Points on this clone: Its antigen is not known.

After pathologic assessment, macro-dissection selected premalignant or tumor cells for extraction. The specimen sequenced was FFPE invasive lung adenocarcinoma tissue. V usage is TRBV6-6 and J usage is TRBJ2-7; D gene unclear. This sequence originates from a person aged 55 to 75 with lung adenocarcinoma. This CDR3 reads CASSSGGTWGEQYF. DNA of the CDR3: TGTGCCAGCAGCTCGGGCGGAACATGGGGAGAGCAGTACTTC.